Shown below are 20 T cell receptor beta chains from a single sample sequenced in a study of graft-versus-host responses after intestinal transplantation. Sequenced by immunoSEQ multiplex PCR; TCRdb stores in-frame clones only, minus some. The data contain some 110,000 clones, 90% of them singletons. For these TCRs, the target antigens are not known. The source material was unstimulated CD4+ T cells sorted from spleen or lymph node cells, sampled before intestinal transplant. All receptors come from a human donor who received an intestinal transplant.

The rearrangement uses TRBV13 and TRBJ2-5, with 9 nucleotides matching TRBD2. This CDR3 has 16 amino acids. Looked up from germline, CDR1 is PRHDT and CDR2 is FYEKMQ (reference sequence). The J segment lost 4 bases and the V segment lost 5 bases, leaving 11 bases of the junction unmatched. CDR3 sequence reads: CASSPRWSGGSETQYF. Here the CDR3 DNA reads TGTGCCAGCAGCCCAAGGTGGAGCGGGGGGTCAGAGACCCAGTACTTC.

The J gene is TRBJ2-7, the V gene TRBV7-9; 11 bases line up with TRBD1. V shed 4 bases and J 3 bases; nucleotides not matched to a gene: 8. The CDR3 sequence is 16 residues long. In germline, CDR1 is SEHNR, CDR2 FQNEAQ (reference sequence). The CDR3 region is CASSSFGTGGSYEQYF. The DNA of the CDR3 is TGTGCCAGCAGCTCTTTCGGGACAGGGGGTAGCTACGAGCAGTACTTC.

Here the CDR3 reads CASTGQLYSMGYTF. The CDR3 DNA sequence: TGTGCCAGCACCGGACAACTCTATTCTATGGGCTACACCTTC. J is TRBJ1-2 and V is TRBV7-2, with a tentative D call TRBD1 (5 bases). CDR1 is SGHTA, CDR2 FQGNSA, per germline. The CDR3 totals 14 residues. V lost 7 bases, J lost 8 bases, and 20 bases lay in between.

The chain recombines TRBV7-9 with TRBJ1-5; D possibly corresponds to TRBD1 (6 bases). The CDR3 loop spans 14 amino acids. In germline, CDR1 is SEHNR, CDR2 FQNEAQ (reference sequence). The V end was cut by 4 bases, the J end by 0 bases, with 7 bases between. CDR3 loop: CASSSDSSNQPQHF. CDR3 sequence (DNA): TGTGCCAGCAGCTCGGACAGTAGCAATCAGCCCCAGCATTTT.

The V and J genes are TRBV14 and TRBJ2-1; D ambiguous. Trimming stripped 5 bases from V and 10 bases from J, with 9 bases between. CDR3 length: 11 residues. Germline loops: CDR1 SGHDN, CDR2 FVKESK. The CDR3 protein is CASSSHLEQFF. The CDR3 DNA sequence: TGTGCCAGCAGCTCGCACTTAGAGCAGTTCTTC.

This chain links TRBV5-1 with TRBJ2-5, with 10 bases lining up with TRBD2. Gene TRBJ2-7 matches the end of the DNA better, so the J call may be wrong. The germline gives CDR1 SGHRS, CDR2 YFSETQ. The CDR3 is made up of 15 amino acids. CDR3 sequence (DNA): TGCGCCAGCAGCCGGGGACTAGCGTTTTCCTACGAGCAGTACTTC. Its translation: CASSRGLAFSYEQYF.

This chain joins TRBV6-6 and TRBJ1-5; TRBD1 matches at 7 bases. The germline V gene has CDR1 MNHNY and CDR2 SVGAGI (reference sequence). The CDR3 has 13 residues. Trimming at V came to 5 bases and at J to 7 bases, leaving 5 bases not matched to a gene. The CDR3 reads CASSETGWQPQHF. CDR3 nucleotide sequence: TGTGCCAGCAGTGAGACAGGGTGGCAGCCCCAGCATTTT.

This sequence joins TRBV5-1 and TRBJ1-1, with TRBD1 identical over 10 bases. V gave up 4 bases and J gave up 7 bases; unmatched junction bases: 10. The CDR3 sequence is 15 residues long. Germline lookup yields CDR1 SGHRS and CDR2 YFSETQ. CDR3 residues: CASSTDGTGVGEAFF. For the CDR3, the DNA is TGCGCCAGCAGCACTGACGGGACAGGGGTTGGTGAAGCTTTCTTT.

This chain links TRBV7-9 with TRBJ2-2; TRBD2 matches 10 bases. Unmatched junction bases numbered 3, after V lost 2 bases and J lost 6 bases. This CDR3 has 15 amino acids. Per germline, CDR1 SEHNR and CDR2 FQNEAQ (reference sequence). CDR3 region: CASSLRLAGAGELFF. The CDR3 nucleotides are TGTGCCAGCAGCTTAAGGCTAGCGGGAGCCGGGGAGCTGTTTTTT.

The V call is TRBV10-1, the J call TRBJ2-7; TRBD1 agrees at 7 bases. V shed 5 bases, J shed 2 bases, and the junction held 6 bases outside the gene matches. CDR1 WNHNN and CDR2 SYGVQD come from the germline V gene (reference sequence). This CDR3 spans 14 amino acids. The CDR3 region is CASSPGQEAYEQYF. CDR3 coding DNA: TGCGCCAGCAGTCCAGGACAGGAGGCCTACGAGCAGTACTTC.

The chain carries TRBV27 and TRBJ1-4, with 8 bases that match TRBD1. V gave up 4 bases and J gave up 5 bases; unmatched junction bases: 3. Germline-derived CDR1 and CDR2 are MNHEY and SMNVEV (reference sequence). The CDR3 contains 14 residues. CDR3 coding DNA: TGTGCCAGCAGTTCTAGGACAGGGAATGAAAAACTGTTTTTT. This translates into CASSSRTGNEKLFF.

This chain connects TRBV11-2 to TRBJ1-1; a weak D match, TRBD1 (6 bases). The CDR3 has 14 amino acids. The germline V gene has CDR1 SGHAT and CDR2 FQNNGV. Deletions cut 6 bases from V and 1 base from J, with 12 bases between. Here the CDR3 reads CASRPPGQNTEAFF. CDR3 in DNA: TGTGCCAGCAGGCCTCCGGGACAGAACACTGAAGCTTTCTTT.

The chain joins TRBV7-9 to TRBJ2-5, with D maybe TRBD1 (6 bases). V was shortened by 5 bases and J by 4 bases, with 14 bases between the two germline ends. This CDR3 has 14 amino acids. The V gene's germline CDR1 is SEHNR and CDR2 FQNEAQ (reference sequence). The CDR3 sequence is CASSRDIRGETQYF. The CDR3 DNA reads TGTGCCAGCAGCCGGGACATTAGGGGAGAGACCCAGTACTTC.

V is TRBV4-1 and J is TRBJ2-3; 14 bases fit TRBD2. Trimming at V came to 4 bases and at J to 2 bases, leaving 11 bases not matched to a gene. Germline values: CDR1 MGHRA, CDR2 YSYEKL. The length of the CDR3 is 19 residues. The CDR3 DNA sequence: TGCGCCAGCAGCCCCCTCCCCGGGACTAGCGGGGGTTTCACAGATACGCAGTATTTT. It translates to CASSPLPGTSGGFTDTQYF.

This CDR3 is CSVETSGSSFDEQFF. CDR3 DNA sequence: TGCAGCGTTGAGACTAGCGGGAGTTCATTCGATGAGCAGTTCTTC. This sequence joins TRBV29-1 and TRBJ2-1, with TRBD2 matching over 12 bases. Germline V gives CDR1 SQVTM, CDR2 ANQGSEA. Trimming cost V 3 bases and J 8 bases; bases outside gene matches: 8. The CDR3 has 15 amino acids.

V and J are TRBV10-2 and TRBJ2-7; the D is unclear. The CDR3 is 11 residues long. Trimming cost V 2 bases and J 3 bases, with 2 bases left between them. Germline-derived CDR1 and CDR2 are WSHSY and SAAADI. The CDR3 DNA reads TGCGCCAGCAGTGAGCTCTACGAGCAGTACTTC. Translation gives CASSELYEQYF.

The rearrangement uses TRBV28 and TRBJ1-2, with 7 bases that match TRBD1. The CDR3 spans 13 residues. Germline V gene lookup returns CDR1 MDHEN and CDR2 SYDVKM. J gave up 4 bases and V 6 bases, and 5 bases lay outside the gene matches. The CDR3 nucleotides are TGTGCCAGCAGCAATACAGGGGCCTATGGCTACACCTTC. This translates into CASSNTGAYGYTF.

The chain couples TRBV28 to TRBJ1-1, with TRBD1 identical over 12 bases. The CDR3 has 15 amino acids. Germline V gene sequence: CDR1 MDHEN, CDR2 SYDVKM. V shed 3 bases and J 5 bases; nucleotides not matched to a gene: 4. The chain's CDR3 is CASSFRDRGRTEAFF. In DNA, the CDR3 is TGTGCCAGCAGTTTCCGGGACAGGGGGCGGACTGAAGCTTTCTTT.

This sequence joins TRBV10-2 and TRBJ1-4; possibly TRBD1 for D (6 bases). Trimming removed 6 bases from V and 7 bases from J, with 15 bases in between. The CDR3 has 14 residues. CDR1 and CDR2 from the germline V gene are WSHSY and SAAADI. The CDR3 DNA is TGCGCCAGCAGGGAGACAGGTGGTTTTGAAAAACTGTTTTTT. This encodes CASRETGGFEKLFF.

The V gene is TRBV5-6, the J gene TRBJ2-2; 8 bases are shared with TRBD2. Trimming removed 4 bases from V and 0 bases from J; junction bases left unmatched: 5. The CDR3 is 16 amino acids. Germline V lookup: CDR1 SGHDT, CDR2 YYEEEE. In nucleotides, the CDR3 is TGTGCCAGCAGCCGGGGGCGGGGGGCGAACACCGGGGAGCTGTTTTTT. Amino acids: CASSRGRGANTGELFF.